Here is one TCR beta chain with its context. The sample originates from a study of blood T cell repertoires in COVID-19. Study overall: Sites in the United States, Italy and Spain provided acute and convalescent COVID-19 samples. PBMCs, B-cell-depleted T cells, or T cells were the source of the cDNA or gDNA that made up the material.

The CDR3 has 18 amino acids. With V trimmed by 1 base and J by 0 bases, 9 bases remained unmatched. CDR1 and CDR2 (germline): LGHDT, YNNKEL (reference sequence). Original methodology: Amplification of reference gene primers provided the estimated nucleated cell counts. TCRdb keeps only in-frame clones here, not all; method: immunoSEQ multiplex PCR. The D gene and trimming were derived from the DNA, and the V and J assignments and clone size from that table. The data show roughly 150,000 clones, with around 79% seen just once and about 8.7% held by the top ten. The source is a man aged 50-60 years with active or convalescent COVID-19. Sequences were obtained from peripheral blood. The J gene is TRBJ1-3, the V gene TRBV3-1 (or the pseudogene TRBV3-2); 7 positions match TRBD1. CDR3 loop: CASSQVLRDSYSGNTIYF. CDR3 nucleotides: TGTGCCAGCAGCCAAGTCCTCCGGGACAGTTACTCTGGAAACACCATATATTTT.